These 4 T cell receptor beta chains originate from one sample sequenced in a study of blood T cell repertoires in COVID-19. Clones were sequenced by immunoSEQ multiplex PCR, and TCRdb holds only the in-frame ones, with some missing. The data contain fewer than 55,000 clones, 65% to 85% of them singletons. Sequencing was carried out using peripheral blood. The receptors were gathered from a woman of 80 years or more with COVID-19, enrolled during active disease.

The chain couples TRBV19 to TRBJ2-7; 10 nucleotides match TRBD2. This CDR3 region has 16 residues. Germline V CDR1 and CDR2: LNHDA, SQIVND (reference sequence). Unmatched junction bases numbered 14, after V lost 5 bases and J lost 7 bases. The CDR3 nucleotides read TGTGCCAGTAGTGACTCAGGAGCGGGAGGGCCGGGTGAGCAGTACTTC. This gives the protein CASSDSGAGGPGEQYF.

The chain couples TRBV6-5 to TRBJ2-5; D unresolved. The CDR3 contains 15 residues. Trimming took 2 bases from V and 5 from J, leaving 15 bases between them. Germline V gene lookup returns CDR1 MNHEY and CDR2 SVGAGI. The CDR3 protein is CASSYGDRGSETQYF. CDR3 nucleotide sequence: TGTGCCAGCAGTTACGGTGACCGCGGTTCGGAGACCCAGTACTTC.

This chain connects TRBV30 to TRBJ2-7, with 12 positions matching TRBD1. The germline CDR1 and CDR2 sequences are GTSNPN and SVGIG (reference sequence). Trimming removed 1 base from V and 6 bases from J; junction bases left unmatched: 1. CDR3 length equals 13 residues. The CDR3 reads CAWSEGQGAEQYF. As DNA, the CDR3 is TGTGCCTGGAGTGAGGGACAGGGGGCCGAGCAGTACTTC.

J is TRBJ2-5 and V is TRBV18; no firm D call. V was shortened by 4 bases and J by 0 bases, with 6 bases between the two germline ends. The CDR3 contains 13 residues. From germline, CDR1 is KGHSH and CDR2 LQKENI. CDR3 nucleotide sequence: TGTGCCAGCTCACTGACTTACCAAGAGACCCAGTACTTC. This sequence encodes CASSLTYQETQYF.